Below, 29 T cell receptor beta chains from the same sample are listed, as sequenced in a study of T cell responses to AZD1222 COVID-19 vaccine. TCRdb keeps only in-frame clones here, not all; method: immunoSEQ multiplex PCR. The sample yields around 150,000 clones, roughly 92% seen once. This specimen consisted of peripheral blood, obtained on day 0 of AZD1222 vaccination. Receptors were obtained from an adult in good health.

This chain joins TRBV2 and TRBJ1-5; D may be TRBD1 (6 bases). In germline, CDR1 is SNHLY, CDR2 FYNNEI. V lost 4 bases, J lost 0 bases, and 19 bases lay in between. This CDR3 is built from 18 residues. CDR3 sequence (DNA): TGTGCCAGCAGTGGTACCAAGGGGGGCGGCTATAGCAATCAGCCCCAGCATTTT. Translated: CASSGTKGGGYSNQPQHF.

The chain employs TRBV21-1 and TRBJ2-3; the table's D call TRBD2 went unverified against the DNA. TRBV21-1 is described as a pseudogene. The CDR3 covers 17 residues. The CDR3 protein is CASSKMATSGTPQAQYF. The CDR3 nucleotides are TGTGCCAGCAGCAAAATGGCGACTAGCGGGACCCCCCAGGCGCAGTATTTT.

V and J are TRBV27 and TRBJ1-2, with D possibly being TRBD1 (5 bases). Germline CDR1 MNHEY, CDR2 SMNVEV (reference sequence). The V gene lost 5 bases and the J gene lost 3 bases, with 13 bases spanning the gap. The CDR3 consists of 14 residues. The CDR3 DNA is TGTGCCAGCAGTCCGGGGGGTAGGGACTATGGCTACACCTTC. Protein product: CASSPGGRDYGYTF.

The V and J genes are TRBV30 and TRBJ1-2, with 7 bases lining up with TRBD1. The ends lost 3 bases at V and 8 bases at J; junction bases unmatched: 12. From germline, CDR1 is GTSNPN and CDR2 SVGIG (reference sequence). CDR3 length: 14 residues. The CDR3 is CAWSLKTGTDGYTF. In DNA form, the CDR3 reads TGTGCCTGGAGCTTGAAGACAGGGACGGACGGCTACACCTTC.

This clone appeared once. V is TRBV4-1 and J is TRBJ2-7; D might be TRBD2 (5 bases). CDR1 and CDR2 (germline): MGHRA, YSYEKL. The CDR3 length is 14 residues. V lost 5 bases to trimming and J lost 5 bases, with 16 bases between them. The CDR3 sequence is CASSKGRLEHEQYF. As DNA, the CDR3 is TGCGCCAGCAGCAAAGGGAGACTGGAACACGAGCAGTACTTC.

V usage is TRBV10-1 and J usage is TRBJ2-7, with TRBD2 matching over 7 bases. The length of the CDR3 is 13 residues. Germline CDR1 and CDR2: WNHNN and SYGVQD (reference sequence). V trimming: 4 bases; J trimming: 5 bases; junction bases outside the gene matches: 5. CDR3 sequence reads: CASSVTSFHEQYF. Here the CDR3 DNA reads TGCGCCAGCAGTGTGACTAGCTTCCACGAGCAGTACTTC.

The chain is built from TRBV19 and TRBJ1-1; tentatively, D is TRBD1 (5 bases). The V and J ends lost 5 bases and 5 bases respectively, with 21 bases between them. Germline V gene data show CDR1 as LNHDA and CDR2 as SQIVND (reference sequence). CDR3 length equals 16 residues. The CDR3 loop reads CASSPQKTGTRTEAFF. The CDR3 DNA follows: TGTGCCAGTAGTCCCCAAAAAACCGGGACGCGGACTGAAGCTTTCTTT. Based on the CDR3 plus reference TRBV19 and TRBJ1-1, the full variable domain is DGGITQSPKYLFRKEGQNVTLSCEQNLNHDAMYWYRQDPGQGLRLIYYSQIVNDFQKGDIAEGYSVSREKKESFPLTVTSAQKNPTAFYLCASSPQKTGTRTEAFFGQGTRLTVV.

The CDR3 nucleotides are TGTGCCAGCAGGAAGGGATGGACTGAAGCTTTCTTT. It translates to CASRKGWTEAFF. V usage is TRBV6-5 and J usage is TRBJ1-1; D ambiguous. V dropped 6 bases and J dropped 5 bases, with 10 bases sitting between them. CDR1 MNHEY and CDR2 SVGAGI come from the germline V gene. CDR3 length: 12 amino acids.

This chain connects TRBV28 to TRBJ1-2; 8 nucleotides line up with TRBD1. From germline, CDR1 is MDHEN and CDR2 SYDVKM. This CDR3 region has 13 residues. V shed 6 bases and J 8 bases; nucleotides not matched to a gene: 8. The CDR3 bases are TGTGCCAGCAGACAGACAGGGGCCCAGGGCTACACCTTC. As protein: CASRQTGAQGYTF.

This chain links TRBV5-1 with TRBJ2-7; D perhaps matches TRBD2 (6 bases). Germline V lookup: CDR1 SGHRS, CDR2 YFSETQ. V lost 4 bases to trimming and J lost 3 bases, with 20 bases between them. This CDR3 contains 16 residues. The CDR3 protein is CASSLTRDHSGYEQYF. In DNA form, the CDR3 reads TGCGCCAGCAGCCTTACGCGGGACCATTCGGGCTACGAGCAGTACTTC.

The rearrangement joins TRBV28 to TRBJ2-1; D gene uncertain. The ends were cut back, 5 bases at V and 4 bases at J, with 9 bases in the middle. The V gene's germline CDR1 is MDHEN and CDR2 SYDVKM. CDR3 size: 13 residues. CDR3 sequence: CASSEDGYNEQFF. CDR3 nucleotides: TGTGCCAGCAGTGAGGACGGTTACAATGAGCAGTTCTTC.

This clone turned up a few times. CDR3 sequence reads: CAISGYRPPGAQPSEAFF. The CDR3 region has the DNA TGTGCCATCAGTGGCTATCGTCCCCCCGGGGCTCAACCCTCTGAAGCTTTCTTT. V and J are TRBV10-3 and TRBJ1-1; D perhaps matches TRBD1 (5 bases). V lost 4 bases and J 6 bases, leaving 27 bases between the germline ends. Germline assignment: CDR1 ENHRY and CDR2 SYGVKD. The CDR3 covers 18 residues.

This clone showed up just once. The CDR3 region is CASSLFWGTDTQYF. In nucleotides, the CDR3 is TGCGCCAGCAGCTTGTTCTGGGGGACAGATACGCAGTATTTT. The chain links TRBV5-1 to TRBJ2-3; D may be TRBD1 or TRBD2 (5 bases each). The CDR3 is made up of 14 amino acids. The germline V gene has CDR1 SGHRS and CDR2 YFSETQ. V was pared by 1 base and J by 3 bases, with 9 bases between.

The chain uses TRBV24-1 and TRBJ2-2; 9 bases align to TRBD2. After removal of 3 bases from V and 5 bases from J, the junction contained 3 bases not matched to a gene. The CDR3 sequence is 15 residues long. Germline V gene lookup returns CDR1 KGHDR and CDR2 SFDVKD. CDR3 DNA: TGTGCCACCAGTGATCAGAGCGGGAGGACCGGGGAGCTGTTTTTT. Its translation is CATSDQSGRTGELFF.

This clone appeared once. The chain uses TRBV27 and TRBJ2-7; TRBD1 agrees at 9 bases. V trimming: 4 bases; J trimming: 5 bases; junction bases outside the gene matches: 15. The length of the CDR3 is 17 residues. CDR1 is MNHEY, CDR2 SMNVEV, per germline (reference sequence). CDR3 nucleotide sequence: TGTGCCAGCAGTTCGCCCCCCCCCGGGACAGGGTTGAACGAGCAGTACTTC. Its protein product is CASSSPPPGTGLNEQYF.

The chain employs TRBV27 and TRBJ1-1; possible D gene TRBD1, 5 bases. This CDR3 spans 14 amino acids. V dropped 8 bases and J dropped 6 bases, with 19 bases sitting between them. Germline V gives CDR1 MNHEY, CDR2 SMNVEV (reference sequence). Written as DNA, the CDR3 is TGTGCCAGCTACTCGGGGGGAGGAGGGGCTGAAGCTTTCTTT. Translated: CASYSGGGGAEAFF.

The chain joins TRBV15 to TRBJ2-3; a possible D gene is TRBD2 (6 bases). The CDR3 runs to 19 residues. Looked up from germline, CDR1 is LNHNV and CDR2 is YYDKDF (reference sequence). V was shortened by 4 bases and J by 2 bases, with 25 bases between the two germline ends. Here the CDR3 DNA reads TGTGCCACCAGCATAGACCCCGGCGTTTGGACGGGAGACACAGATACGCAGTATTTT. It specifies CATSIDPGVWTGDTDTQYF.

The CDR3 nucleotides are TGCGCCAGCAGCCAAGAATGGGGGAACACTGAAGCTTTCTTT. Translated: CASSQEWGNTEAFF. This chain connects TRBV4-1 to TRBJ1-1; the D is unclear. This CDR3 is built from 14 residues. Trimming took 0 bases from V and 1 from J, leaving 6 bases between them. The germline gives CDR1 MGHRA, CDR2 YSYEKL.

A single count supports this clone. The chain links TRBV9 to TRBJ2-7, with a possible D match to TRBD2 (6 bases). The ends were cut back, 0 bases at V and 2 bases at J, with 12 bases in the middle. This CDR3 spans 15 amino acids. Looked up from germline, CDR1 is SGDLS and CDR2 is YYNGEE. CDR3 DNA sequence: TGTGCCAGCAGCGTAGGGTTTGGCGGGACCTACGAGCAGTACTTC. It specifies CASSVGFGGTYEQYF.

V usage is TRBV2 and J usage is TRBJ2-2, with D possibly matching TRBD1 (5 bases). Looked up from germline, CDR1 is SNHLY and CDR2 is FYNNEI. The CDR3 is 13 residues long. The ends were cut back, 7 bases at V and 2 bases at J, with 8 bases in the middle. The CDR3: CASTGQNTGELFF. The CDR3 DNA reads TGTGCCAGCACCGGACAAAACACCGGGGAGCTGTTTTTT.

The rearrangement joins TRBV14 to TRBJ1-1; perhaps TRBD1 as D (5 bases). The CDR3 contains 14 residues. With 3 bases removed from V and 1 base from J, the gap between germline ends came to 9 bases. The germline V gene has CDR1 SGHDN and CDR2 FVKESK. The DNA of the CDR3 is TGTGCCAGCAGCCAGGGGCGCAGGAACACTGAAGCTTTCTTT. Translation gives CASSQGRRNTEAFF.

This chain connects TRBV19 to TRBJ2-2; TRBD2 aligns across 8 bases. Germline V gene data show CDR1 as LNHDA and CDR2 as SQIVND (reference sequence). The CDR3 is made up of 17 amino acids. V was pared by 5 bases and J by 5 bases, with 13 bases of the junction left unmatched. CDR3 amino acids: CASSLISGGPSTGELFF. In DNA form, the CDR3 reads TGTGCCAGTAGTCTCATCTCGGGAGGGCCATCGACCGGGGAGCTGTTTTTT.

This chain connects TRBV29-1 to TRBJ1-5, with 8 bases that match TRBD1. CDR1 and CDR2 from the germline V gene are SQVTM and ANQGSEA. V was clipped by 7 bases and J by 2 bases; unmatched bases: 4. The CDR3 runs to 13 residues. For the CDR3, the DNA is TGCAGCGCCGGACAGGGTCGCAATCAGCCCCAGCATTTT. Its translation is CSAGQGRNQPQHF.

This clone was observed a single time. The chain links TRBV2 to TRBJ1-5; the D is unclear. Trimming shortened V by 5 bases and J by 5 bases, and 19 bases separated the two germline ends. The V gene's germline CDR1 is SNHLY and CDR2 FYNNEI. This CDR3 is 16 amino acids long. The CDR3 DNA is TGTGCCAGCAGTACCACCACACCGGTGGTGGATCAGCCCCAGCATTTT. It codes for CASSTTTPVVDQPQHF.

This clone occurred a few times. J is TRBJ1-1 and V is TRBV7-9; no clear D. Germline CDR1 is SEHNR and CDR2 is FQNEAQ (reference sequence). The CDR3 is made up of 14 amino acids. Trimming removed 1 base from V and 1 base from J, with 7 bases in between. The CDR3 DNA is TGTGCCAGCAGCTTAGAGGTAGGGAACACTGAAGCTTTCTTT. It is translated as CASSLEVGNTEAFF.

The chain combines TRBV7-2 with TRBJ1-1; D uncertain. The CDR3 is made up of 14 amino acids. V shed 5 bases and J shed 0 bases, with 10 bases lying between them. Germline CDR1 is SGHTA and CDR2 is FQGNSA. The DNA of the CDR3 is TGTGCCAGCAGCCTACTTACACTGAACACTGAAGCTTTCTTT. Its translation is CASSLLTLNTEAFF.

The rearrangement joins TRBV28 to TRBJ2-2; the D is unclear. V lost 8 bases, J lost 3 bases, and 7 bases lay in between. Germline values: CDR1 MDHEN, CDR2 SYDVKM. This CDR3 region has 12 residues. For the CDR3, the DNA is TGTGCCAGCCGACGGTACACCGGGGAGCTGTTTTTT. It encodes CASRRYTGELFF.

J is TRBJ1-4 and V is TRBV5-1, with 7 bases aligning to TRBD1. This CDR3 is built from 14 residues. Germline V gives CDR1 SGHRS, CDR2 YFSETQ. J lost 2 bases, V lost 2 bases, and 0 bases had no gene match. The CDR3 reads CASSLQGTNEKLFF. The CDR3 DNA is TGCGCCAGCAGCTTACAGGGGACTAATGAAAAACTGTTTTTT.

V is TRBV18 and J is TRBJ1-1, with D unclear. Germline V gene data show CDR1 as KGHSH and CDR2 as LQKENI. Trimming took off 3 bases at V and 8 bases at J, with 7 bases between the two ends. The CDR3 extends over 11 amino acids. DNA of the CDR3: TGTGCCAGCTCACCCTTCGACGAAGCTTTCTTT. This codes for CASSPFDEAFF.